The entry below gives a single T cell receptor (beta chain) sequence along with its context. Antigen specificity is unknown. This record belongs to a study of shared clonotypes between healthy human individuals. Study-wide findings and caveats: What naive subsets generally showed was a larger estimated richness than memory subsets showed.

Deep level was the assay's run setting. The table came from immunoSEQ multiplex PCR; TCRdb's copy has only in-frame clones and leaves some out. Of almost 750,000 clones in the sample, roughly 72% were seen once. CDR1 and CDR2 from the germline V gene are SGHAT and FQNNGV. V trimming: 5 bases; J trimming: 8 bases; junction bases outside the gene matches: 15. This CDR3 contains 16 residues. The sequence derives from a woman aged 25 to 39 in good health. The chain joins TRBV11-2 to TRBJ1-2, with 9 bases lining up with TRBD1. Material for sequencing was memory CD4+ T cells sorted from blood. Subset defined: CD45RA-negative fraction. The CDR3: CASSLGYRGRGGGYTF. As DNA, the CDR3 is TGTGCCAGCAGCCTAGGATACAGGGGGCGAGGAGGCGGCTACACCTTC.